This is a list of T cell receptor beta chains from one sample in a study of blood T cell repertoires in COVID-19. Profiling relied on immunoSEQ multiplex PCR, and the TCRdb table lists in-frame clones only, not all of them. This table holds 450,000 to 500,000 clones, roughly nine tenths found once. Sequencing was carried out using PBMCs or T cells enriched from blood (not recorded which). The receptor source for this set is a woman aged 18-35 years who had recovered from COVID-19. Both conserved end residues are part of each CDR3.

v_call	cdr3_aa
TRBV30	CAWSVGVPQETQYF
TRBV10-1	CASSVTGTTGELFF
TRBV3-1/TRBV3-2	CASSHDPPGSHEQYF
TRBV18	CASSPRQLVSTGELFF
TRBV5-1	CASSTGVSGDEAFF
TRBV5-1	CASSVQGASVEKLFF
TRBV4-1	CASSQEWTGQNTEAFF
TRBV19	CASSIQGSYNEQFF
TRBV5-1	CASSFKTSTDTQYF
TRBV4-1	CASSRTVNSPLHF
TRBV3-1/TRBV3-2	CASSLRREGSTEAFF
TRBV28	CASRLPTGPNYGYTF
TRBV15	CATSRDKLGGYGYTF
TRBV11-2	CASSLDRAGNSPLHF
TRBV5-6	CASSPVTGRSGNTIYF
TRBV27	CASSPRGVGAYEQYF
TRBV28	CASRISSQPQHF
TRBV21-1	CASSKTTDRWDTQYF
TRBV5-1	CASSLRTSGETQYF
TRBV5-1	CASCRDRNTEAFF
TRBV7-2	CASSPKGVVNYGYTF
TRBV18	CASSRNVEGTEAFF
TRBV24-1	CATSDSPGLDSQETQYF
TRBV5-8	CASNRERNQPQHF
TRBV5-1	CASNSNPTGLGTEAFF
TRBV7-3	CASSPTGTSGDTQYF
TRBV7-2	CASSSRRGSSYEQYF
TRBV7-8	CASSLKTSGDHEQYF
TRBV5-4	CASSPGGDRGYNEQFF
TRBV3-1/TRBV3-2	CASSHLRKGETQYF
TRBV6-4	CASSPRGTPGETQYF
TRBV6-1	CASSEVGGNPDEKLFF
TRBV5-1	CASSSFQETQYF
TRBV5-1	CASGTGQDNSPLHF
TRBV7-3	CASNFGGTDTQYF
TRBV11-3	CASSLGPSSGGSDTQYF
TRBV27	CASSQGGPYNEQFF
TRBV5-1	CASSPGLTGTGNTIYF
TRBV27	CASSPGHDRGTDTQYF
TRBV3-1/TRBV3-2	CASSRGFSSNEKLFF
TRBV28	CASSLYRGPPLYQETQYF
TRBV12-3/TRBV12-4	CASSLGQAYGYTF
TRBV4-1	CASSQAVTSSYNEQFF
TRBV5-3	CARRPVVVQETQYF
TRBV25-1	CASSTHINSPLHF
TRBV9	CASSSGTANTEAFF
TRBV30	CAWSVTGVSQPQHF
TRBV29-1	CSVATDAGETQYF
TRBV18	CASSHQGAGGNEQFF
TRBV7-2	CASGFRGTTGELFF
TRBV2	CASSESSYGYTF
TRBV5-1	CASSLVGRVTDTEAFF